This T cell receptor (beta chain) was identified during a study of T cell responses to AZD1222 COVID-19 vaccine. Broader study findings: Recipients of two AZD1222 doses showed rising Spike-specific TCR breadth and depth. Clonal diversity may have been underestimated, and the donors were mostly white British, with more females than males.

Clones were sequenced by immunoSEQ multiplex PCR, and TCRdb holds only the in-frame ones, with some missing. The repertoire holds some 120,000 clones, with approximately 83% as singletons. Germline V gene lookup returns CDR1 ENHRY and CDR2 SYGVKD. The V segment lost 4 bases and the J segment 9 bases; nucleotides outside the gene matches: 7. CDR3 length equals 16 residues. About this clone: Antigen specificity is unknown.

The chain uses TRBV10-3 and TRBJ2-1, with 15 bases lining up with TRBD2. This sequence originates from an adult in good health. This material consisted of peripheral blood, taken on day 0 of AZD1222 vaccination. CDR3 DNA sequence: TGTGCCATCAGTGGACGGACTAGCGGGGGGGCAGGTGAGCAGTTCTTC. Its translation: CAISGRTSGGAGEQFF.